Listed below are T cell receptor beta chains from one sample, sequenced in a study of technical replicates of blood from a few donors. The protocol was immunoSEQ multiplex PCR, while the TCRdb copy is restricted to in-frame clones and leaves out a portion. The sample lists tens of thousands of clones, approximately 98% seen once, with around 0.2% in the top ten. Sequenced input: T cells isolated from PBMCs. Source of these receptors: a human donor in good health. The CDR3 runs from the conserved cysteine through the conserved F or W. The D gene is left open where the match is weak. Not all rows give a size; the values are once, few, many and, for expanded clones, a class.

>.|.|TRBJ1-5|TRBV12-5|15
TGTGCTAGTGGTTTGGGTGATGGGAGAGATCAGCCCCAGCATTTT
CASGLGDGRDQPQHF
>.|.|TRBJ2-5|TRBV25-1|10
TGTGCCAGCAGTGGGCAGGCCCAGTACTTC
CASSGQAQYF
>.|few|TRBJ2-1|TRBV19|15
TGTGCCAGTAGTATAGACAGGGGCCCCTACAATGAGCAGTTCTTC
CASSIDRGPYNEQFF
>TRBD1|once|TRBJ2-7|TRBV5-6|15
TGTGCCAGCAGCGATGGGACAGGGGTTATCTACGAGCAGTACTTC
CASSDGTGVIYEQYF
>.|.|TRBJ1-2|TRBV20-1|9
TGCAGTGATACTTATGGCTACACCTTC
CSDTYGYTF
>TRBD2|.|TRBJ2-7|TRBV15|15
TGTGCCACCAGCAGAGTACTAGCGGGAGTCAACGAGCAGTACTTC
CATSRVLAGVNEQYF
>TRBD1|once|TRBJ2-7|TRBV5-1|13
TGCGCCAGCAGGCCGGACAGGGGAAACGAGCAGTACTTC
CASRPDRGNEQYF
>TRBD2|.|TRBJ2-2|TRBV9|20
TGTGCCAGCAGCGGAAGAGGAGGGCTAGCGGGAGTCTTGCCCCACGGGGAGCTGTTTTTT
CASSGRGGLAGVLPHGELFF
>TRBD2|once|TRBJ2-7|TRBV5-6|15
TGTGCCAGCAGCTTGCGTCTAGCGGGATATGGCGAGCAGTACTTC
CASSLRLAGYGEQYF
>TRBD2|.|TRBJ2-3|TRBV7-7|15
TGTGCCAGCAGCCCCGGGACTAGCGGCACAGATACGCAGTATTTT
CASSPGTSGTDTQYF
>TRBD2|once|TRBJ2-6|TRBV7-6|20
TGTGCCAGCAGCTTAACGGGACTAGCGGGAGCTTCCTCTGGGGCCAACGTCCTGACTTTC
CASSLTGLAGASSGANVLTF
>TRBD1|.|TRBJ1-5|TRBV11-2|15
TGTGCCAGCAGCTTAACAGGGGGCGTGAATCAGCCCCAGCATTTT
CASSLTGGVNQPQHF
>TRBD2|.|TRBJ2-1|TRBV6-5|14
TGTGCCAGCAGGATGGCGGGAGTGAACAATGAGCAGTTCTTC
CASRMAGVNNEQFF
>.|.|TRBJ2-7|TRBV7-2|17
TGTGCCAGCAGCTCTACGAGTGTCGGGCTTGGAGGCTACGAGCAGTACTTC
CASSSTSVGLGGYEQYF
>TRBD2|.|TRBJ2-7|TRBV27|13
TGTGCCAGCAGGTTCCTAGCGGGAGACGAGCAGTACTTC
CASRFLAGDEQYF
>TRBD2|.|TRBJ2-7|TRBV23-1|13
TGCGCCAGCAAACTCGGGACTAGCTACGAGCAGTACTTC
CASKLGTSYEQYF
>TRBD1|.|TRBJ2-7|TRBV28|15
TGTGCCAGCAGTTTTGAGGGACAGGGATTGGACGAGCAGTACTTC
CASSFEGQGLDEQYF
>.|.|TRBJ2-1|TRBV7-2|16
TGTGCCAGCAGCTCTAAAGGGGGGGAGGGCTACAATGAGCAGTTCTTC
CASSSKGGEGYNEQFF
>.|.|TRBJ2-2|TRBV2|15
TGTGCCAGCAGTGGACAACAGGGCTCCACCGGGGAGCTGTTTTTT
CASSGQQGSTGELFF
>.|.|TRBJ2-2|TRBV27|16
TGTGCCAGCAGTTTATCGACGGGAATCGGGACCGGGGAGCTGTTTTTT
CASSLSTGIGTGELFF
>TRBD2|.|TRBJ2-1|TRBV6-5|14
TGTGCCAGCTGGGAAACTAGCGGCTACAATGAGCAGTTCTTC
CASWETSGYNEQFF
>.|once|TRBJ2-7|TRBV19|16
TGTGCCAGTAGTATAGATCCGGCCGGGAATGCCTACGAGCAGTACTTC
CASSIDPAGNAYEQYF
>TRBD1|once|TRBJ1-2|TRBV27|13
TGTGCCAGCAGCACTACAGGGGGTATTGGCTACACCTTC
CASSTTGGIGYTF
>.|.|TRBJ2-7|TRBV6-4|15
TGTGCCAGCAGCAGCGCGAAAGCCCAGGGGTACGAGCAGTACTTC
CASSSAKAQGYEQYF
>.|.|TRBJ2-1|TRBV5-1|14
TGCGCCAGCAGCTTGGAGACTTCCTACAATGAGCAGTTCTTC
CASSLETSYNEQFF
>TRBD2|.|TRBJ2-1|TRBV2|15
TGTGCCAGCAGGGCCGGGACTAGCACCTACAATGAGCAGTTCTTC
CASRAGTSTYNEQFF
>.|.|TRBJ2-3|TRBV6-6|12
TGTGCCAGCAGCCCCTTTGCGGATACGCAGTATTTT
CASSPFADTQYF
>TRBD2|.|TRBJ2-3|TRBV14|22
TGTGCCAGCAGCCAACAACTACCACCGGGACTAGCGGGAATTTTGAGCACAGATACGCAGTATTTT
CASSQQLPPGLAGILSTDTQYF
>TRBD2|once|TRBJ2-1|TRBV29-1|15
TGCAGCGTTGAATGGACTAGCGGGAATGGTGGTGAGCAGTTCTTC
CSVEWTSGNGGEQFF
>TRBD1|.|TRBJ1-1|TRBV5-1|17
TGCGCCAGCAGCACCGGGACAGGGGGCATGGGGAACACTGAAGCTTTCTTT
CASSTGTGGMGNTEAFF
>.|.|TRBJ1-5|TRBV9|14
TGTGCCAGCAGCGTAGCTGGAGGTGGCCAGCCCCAGCATTTT
CASSVAGGGQPQHF